These T cell receptor beta chains were read from a single sample in a study of cytomegalovirus exposure and HLA in healthy donors. Assay: immunoSEQ multiplex PCR; the TCRdb copy retains only in-frame clones and omits some. The sample includes about 200,000 clones, around nine tenths of them seen just once. Sequenced: PBMCs. These TCRs come from a woman aged 30 to 39 in good health and CMV-seronegative. Both conserved end residues are part of each CDR3. The D gene is left open where the match is weak. Clone sizes are given selectively: once, few, many, or a class where the clone is expanded.

size	V	J	D	DNA	CDR3
NA	TRBV30	TRBJ2-5	NA	TGTGCCTACTCAACTGGGCTCCAAGAGACCCAGTACTTC	CAYSTGLQETQYF
NA	TRBV6-1	TRBJ2-7	TRBD2	TGTGCCAGCAGTCCTGCCTGGGGGGGGAACTACGAGCAGTACTTC	CASSPAWGGNYEQYF
once	TRBV7-3	TRBJ2-2	TRBD1	TGTGCCATTCCCTTGGAGACAGGGGCTTACGGGGAGCTGTTTTTT	CAIPLETGAYGELFF
NA	TRBV9	TRBJ2-3	NA	TGTGCCAGCAGCGTTGGCGGTGGAGATACGCAGTATTTT	CASSVGGGDTQYF
NA	TRBV5-1	TRBJ2-5	TRBD2	TGCGCCAGCAGCCGAGCGGGGGTCCAAGAGACCCAGTACTTC	CASSRAGVQETQYF
NA	TRBV4-2	TRBJ2-2	TRBD2	TGTGCCAGCAGCCCGTCCGCGGGAGGTCGTACCGGGGAGCTGTTTTTT	CASSPSAGGRTGELFF
NA	TRBV7-9	TRBJ2-1	NA	TGTGCCAGCAGCTTAGGGAGGGGCCCATACAATGAGCAGTTCTTC	CASSLGRGPYNEQFF
NA	TRBV5-6	TRBJ2-4	TRBD1	TGTGCCAGCAGCAGGACAGGGAGAGACATTCAGTACTTC	CASSRTGRDIQYF
NA	TRBV6-7	TRBJ1-4	NA	TGTGCCAGCAGTTACCGACTACAGCGGGCTAATGAAAAACTGTTTTTT	CASSYRLQRANEKLFF
NA	TRBV9	TRBJ2-5	NA	TGTGCCAGCAGCGTAGCCGGAGGGGCGACCCAAGAGACCCAGTACTTC	CASSVAGGATQETQYF
NA	TRBV7-8	TRBJ1-1	NA	TGTGCCAGCAGCTTAACTAACACTGAAGCTTTCTTT	CASSLTNTEAFF
NA	TRBV25-1	TRBJ1-4	NA	TGTGCCAGCAGTGAATCCCAGGGTAATGAAAAACTGTTTTTT	CASSESQGNEKLFF
NA	TRBV21-1	TRBJ1-5	NA	TGTGCCAGCAGCAAAGAGGGTAGACAGGGTCATCAGCCCCAGCATTTT	CASSKEGRQGHQPQHF
NA	TRBV28	TRBJ1-2	TRBD1	TGTGCCAGCAGTCTTCGACAGGGCGACTACACCTTC	CASSLRQGDYTF
NA	TRBV6-1	TRBJ2-5	TRBD2	TGTGCCAGCAGTGAAAGCGGGGGTTTATCGGGGACCCAGTACTTC	CASSESGGLSGTQYF
NA	TRBV30	TRBJ2-7	NA	TGTGCCTGGAGTCACAGGGTTAACGAGCAGTACTTC	CAWSHRVNEQYF
NA	TRBV4-2	TRBJ2-5	NA	TGTGCCAGCAGCCAAGATCAGGAAGAGACCCAGTACTTC	CASSQDQEETQYF
few	TRBV28	TRBJ2-3	TRBD2	TGTGCCAGCAGTTCGCCTACTAGCGGGAGCGGGGCAGATACGCAGTATTTT	CASSSPTSGSGADTQYF
NA	TRBV23-1	TRBJ2-6	NA	TGCGCCAGCAGTCGACTACGTTTTCCAAACCTTCCCTCTGGGGCCAACGTCCTGACTTTC	CASSRLRFPNLPSGANVLTF